This TCR beta chain was found in a study of cytomegalovirus exposure and HLA in healthy donors. Whole-study results and caveats: Researchers counted 180 or so TCR beta chains as cytomegalovirus-associated.

Comments on this clone: What it binds is unknown.

Sequencing used immunoSEQ multiplex PCR; TCRdb keeps in-frame clones, though not all of them. The table lists some 72,000 clones, around 96% of them singletons. The TCR was taken from a man between 18 and 29 years old in good health and CMV-seropositive. The sample comprised PBMCs.

CDR3 amino acids: CASSITGQSETQYF. The DNA of the CDR3 is TGTGCCAGTAGTATAACGGGACAGTCGGAGACCCAGTACTTC. The J gene is TRBJ2-5, the V gene TRBV19; 7 bases are a match to TRBD1. Trimming at V came to 2 bases and at J to 5 bases, leaving 5 bases not matched to a gene. The V gene's germline CDR1 is LNHDA and CDR2 SQIVND (reference sequence). The CDR3 extends over 14 amino acids.